This TCR beta chain was obtained from a study of T cell responses to AZD1222 COVID-19 vaccine. This CDR3 contains 13 residues. Germline assignment: CDR1 LNHDA and CDR2 SQIVND (reference sequence). Trimming left V 6 bases short and J 6 bases short, with 15 bases between. Overall study results and limits: White British ancestry dominated among donors, who included more females, and clonal diversity was possibly underestimated. Unmutated regions of variants are reportedly targeted by nearly half of spike-specific TCRs.

Pooling covered second doses at about 4 or about 12 weeks. In regard to this clone: Its target is not known.

This table comes from immunoSEQ multiplex PCR, and its TCRdb copy is limited to in-frame clones, with some not included. Of approximately 150,000 clones detected, roughly 87% appear once; the ten largest clones hold over 1%. The sequence came from an adult who received the AZD1222 COVID-19 vaccine. This chain joins TRBV19 and TRBJ2-7; no clear D gene. Sequences were derived from peripheral blood, sampled 28 days after the second AZD1222 dose. CDR3 protein: CASRRTGVGEQYF. For the CDR3, the DNA is TGTGCCAGTAGACGAACCGGAGTGGGCGAGCAGTACTTC. The whole variable domain, remainder taken from reference TRBV19 and TRBJ2-7, is DGGITQSPKYLFRKEGQNVTLSCEQNLNHDAMYWYRQDPGQGLRLIYYSQIVNDFQKGDIAEGYSVSREKKESFPLTVTSAQKNPTAFYLCASRRTGVGEQYFGPGTRLTVT.